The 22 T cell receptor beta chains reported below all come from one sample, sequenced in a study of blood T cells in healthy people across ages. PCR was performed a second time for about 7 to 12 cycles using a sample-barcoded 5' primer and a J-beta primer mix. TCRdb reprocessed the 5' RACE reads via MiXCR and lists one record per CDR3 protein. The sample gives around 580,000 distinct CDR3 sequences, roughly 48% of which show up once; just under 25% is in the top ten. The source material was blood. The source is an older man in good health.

The CDR3 spells CASSPRGASGAYEQYF. In DNA, the CDR3 is TGTGCCAGCAGTCCCCGGGGGGCTAGCGGAGCCTACGAGCAGTACTTC. This chain uses TRBV12-3 or TRBV12-4 with TRBJ2-7; tentative D call: TRBD2 (7 bases). CDR3 size: 16 residues. V was pared by 5 bases and J by 2 bases, with 19 bases between.

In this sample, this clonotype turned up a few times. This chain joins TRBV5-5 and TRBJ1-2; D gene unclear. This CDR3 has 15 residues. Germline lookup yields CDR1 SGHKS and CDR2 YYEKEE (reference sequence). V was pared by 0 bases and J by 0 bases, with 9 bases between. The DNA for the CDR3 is TGTGCCAGCAGCTTGGCCGGTACTTCTAACTATGGCTACACCTTC. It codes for CASSLAGTSNYGYTF.

The CDR3, as DNA: TGTGCCAGCAGCTTACTAGCGGGCACCCTCATCCATGAGCAGTTCTTC. Protein product: CASSLLAGTLIHEQFF. The chain uses TRBV7-9 and TRBJ2-1; 8 nucleotides match TRBD2. The CDR3 is 16 amino acids. Germline loops: CDR1 SEHNR, CDR2 FQNEAQ (reference sequence). J was trimmed by 8 bases and V by 2 bases; bases with no gene match: 11.

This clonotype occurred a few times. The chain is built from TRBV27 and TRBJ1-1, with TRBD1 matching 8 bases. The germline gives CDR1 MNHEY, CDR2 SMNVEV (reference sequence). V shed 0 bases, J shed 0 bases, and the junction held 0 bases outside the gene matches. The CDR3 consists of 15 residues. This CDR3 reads CASSLSGQVNTEAFF. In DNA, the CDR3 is TGTGCCAGCAGTTTATCGGGACAGGTGAACACTGAAGCTTTCTTT.

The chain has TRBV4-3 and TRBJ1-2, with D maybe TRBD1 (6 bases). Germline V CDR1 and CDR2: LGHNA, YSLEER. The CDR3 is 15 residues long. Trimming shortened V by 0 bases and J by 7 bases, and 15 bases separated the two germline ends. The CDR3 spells CASSQDQGGEGGYTF. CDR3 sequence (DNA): TGCGCCAGCAGCCAAGATCAAGGGGGAGAGGGTGGCTACACCTTC.

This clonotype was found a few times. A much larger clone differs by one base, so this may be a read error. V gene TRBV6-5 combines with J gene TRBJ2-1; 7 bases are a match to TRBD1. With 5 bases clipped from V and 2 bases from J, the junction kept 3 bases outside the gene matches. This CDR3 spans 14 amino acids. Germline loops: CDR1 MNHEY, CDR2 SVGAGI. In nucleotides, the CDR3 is TGTGCCAGCAGTCTACAGGGGACCTACAATGAGCAGTTCTTC. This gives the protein CASSLQGTYNEQFF.

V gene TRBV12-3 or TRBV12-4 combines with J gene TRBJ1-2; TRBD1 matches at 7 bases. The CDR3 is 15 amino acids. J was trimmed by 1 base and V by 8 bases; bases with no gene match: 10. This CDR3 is CASGTTGNINYGYTF. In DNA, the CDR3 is TGTGCCAGCGGGACGACAGGGAACATTAACTATGGCTACACCTTC.

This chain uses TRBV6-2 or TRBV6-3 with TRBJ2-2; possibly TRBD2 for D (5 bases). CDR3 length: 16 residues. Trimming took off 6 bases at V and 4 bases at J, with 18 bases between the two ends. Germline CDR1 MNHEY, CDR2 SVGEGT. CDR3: CASSPSMTGITGELFF. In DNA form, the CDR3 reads TGTGCCAGCAGCCCTTCCATGACGGGAATCACCGGGGAGCTGTTTTTT.

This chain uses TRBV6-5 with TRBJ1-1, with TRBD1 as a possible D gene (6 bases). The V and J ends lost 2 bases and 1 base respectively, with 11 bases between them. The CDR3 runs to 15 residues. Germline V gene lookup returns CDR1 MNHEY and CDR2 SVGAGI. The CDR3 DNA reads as TGTGCCAGCAGTTACGACTGGACAGAGAACACTGAAGCTTTCTTT. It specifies CASSYDWTENTEAFF.

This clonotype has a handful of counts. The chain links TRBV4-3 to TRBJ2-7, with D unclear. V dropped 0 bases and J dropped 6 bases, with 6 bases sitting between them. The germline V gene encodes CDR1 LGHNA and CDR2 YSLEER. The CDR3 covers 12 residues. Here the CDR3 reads CASSQDRVEQYF. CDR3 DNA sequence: TGCGCCAGCAGCCAAGATCGCGTCGAGCAGTACTTC.

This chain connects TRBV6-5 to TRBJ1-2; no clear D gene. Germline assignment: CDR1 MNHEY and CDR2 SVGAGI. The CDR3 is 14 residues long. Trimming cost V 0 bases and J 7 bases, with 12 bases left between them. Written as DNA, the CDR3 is TGTGCCAGCAGTTACTCGAGGAGGGTCGGTGGCTACACCTTC. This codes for CASSYSRRVGGYTF.

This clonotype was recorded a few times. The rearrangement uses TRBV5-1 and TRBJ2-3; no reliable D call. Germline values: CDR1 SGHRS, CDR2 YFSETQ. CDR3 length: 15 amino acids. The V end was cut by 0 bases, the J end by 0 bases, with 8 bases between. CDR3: CASSLVTQSTDTQYF. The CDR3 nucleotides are TGCGCCAGCAGCTTGGTAACACAAAGCACAGATACGCAGTATTTT.

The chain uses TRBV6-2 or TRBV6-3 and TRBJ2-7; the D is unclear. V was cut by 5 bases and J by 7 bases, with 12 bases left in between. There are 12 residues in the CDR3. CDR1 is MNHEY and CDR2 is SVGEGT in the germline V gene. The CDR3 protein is CASSQRHGEQYF. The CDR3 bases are TGTGCCAGCAGTCAAAGACATGGTGAGCAGTACTTC.

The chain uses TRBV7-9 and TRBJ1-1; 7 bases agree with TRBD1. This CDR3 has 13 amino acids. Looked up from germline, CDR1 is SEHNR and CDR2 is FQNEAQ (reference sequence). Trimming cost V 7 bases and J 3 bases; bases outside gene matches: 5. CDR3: CASNSTGYTEAFF. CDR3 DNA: TGTGCCAGCAACTCGACAGGGTACACTGAAGCTTTCTTT.

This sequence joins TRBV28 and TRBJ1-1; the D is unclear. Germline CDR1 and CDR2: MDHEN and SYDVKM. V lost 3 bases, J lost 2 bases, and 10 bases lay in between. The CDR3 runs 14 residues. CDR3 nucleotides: TGTGCCAGCAGTTTCTCGCGCTCTAACACTGAAGCTTTCTTT. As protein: CASSFSRSNTEAFF.

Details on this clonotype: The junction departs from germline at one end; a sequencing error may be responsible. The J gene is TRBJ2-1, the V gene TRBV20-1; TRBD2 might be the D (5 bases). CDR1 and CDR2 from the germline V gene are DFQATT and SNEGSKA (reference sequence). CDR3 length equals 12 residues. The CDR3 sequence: CSTSYSYNEQFF. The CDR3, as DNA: TGCAGTACTAGTTACTCCTACAATGAGCAGTTCTTC.

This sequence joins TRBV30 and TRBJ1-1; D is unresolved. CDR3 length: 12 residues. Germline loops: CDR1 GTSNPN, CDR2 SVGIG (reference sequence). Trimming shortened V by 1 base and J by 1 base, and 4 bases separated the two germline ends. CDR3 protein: CAWSGWNTEAFF. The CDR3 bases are TGTGCCTGGAGTGGATGGAACACTGAAGCTTTCTTT.

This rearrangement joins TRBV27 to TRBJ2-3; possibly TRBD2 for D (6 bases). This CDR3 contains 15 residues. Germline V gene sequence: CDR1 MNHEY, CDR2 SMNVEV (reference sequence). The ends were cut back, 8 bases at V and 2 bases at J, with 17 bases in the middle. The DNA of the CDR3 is TGTGCCAGCGTCTCCTACGGGGGAACCACAGATACGCAGTATTTT. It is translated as CASVSYGGTTDTQYF.

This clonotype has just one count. The CDR3 DNA reads TGCAGTGCTAGATCCAGACTACACCAAGAGACCCAGTACTTC. Its protein is CSARSRLHQETQYF. The chain joins TRBV20-1 to TRBJ2-5; TRBD2 is a possible D gene (5 bases). The CDR3 extends over 14 amino acids. Trimming removed 2 bases at V and 0 bases at J, with 10 bases between. Germline V gene data show CDR1 as DFQATT and CDR2 as SNEGSKA (reference sequence).

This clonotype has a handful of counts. DNA of the CDR3: TGTGCCAGCAGCTACAGGGGAGTTTCCTACAATGAGCAGTTCTTC. The encoded protein is CASSYRGVSYNEQFF. The genes are TRBV9 and TRBJ2-1, with TRBD1 identical over 7 bases. J was trimmed by 1 base and V by 4 bases; bases with no gene match: 5. CDR3 length: 15 amino acids. Germline CDR1 SGDLS, CDR2 YYNGEE.

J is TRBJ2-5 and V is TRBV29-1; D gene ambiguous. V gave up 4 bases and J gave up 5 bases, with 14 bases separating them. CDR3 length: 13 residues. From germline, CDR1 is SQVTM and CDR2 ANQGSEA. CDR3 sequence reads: CSVGAVGRETQYF. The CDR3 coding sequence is TGCAGCGTTGGGGCAGTGGGCAGGGAGACCCAGTACTTC.

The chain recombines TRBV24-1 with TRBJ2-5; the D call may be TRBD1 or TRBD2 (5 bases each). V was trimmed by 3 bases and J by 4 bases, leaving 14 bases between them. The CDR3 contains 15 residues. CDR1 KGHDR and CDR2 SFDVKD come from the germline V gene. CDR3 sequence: CATSDATGAGETQYF. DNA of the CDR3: TGTGCCACCAGTGATGCCACTGGGGCGGGAGAGACCCAGTACTTC.